The sequence of this T cell receptor (beta chain) was determined in a study of CD4 and CD8 cells across lung adenocarcinoma regions. Notes on this clonotype: Its ends do not fully match the called genes, so a read error is possible.

Via MiXCR, TCRdb re-called the PCR reads, giving one row per CDR3 protein. The table records 4,000 or so distinct CDR3 sequences, almost 65% of them present only once. This CDR3 comprises 15 residues. Germline-derived CDR1 and CDR2 are MNHNS and SASEGT. Samples came from patients with localized non-small cell lung adenocarcinoma. The sample taken for sequencing was CD8+ T cells from the margin of a lung tumor. The chain joins TRBV6-1 to TRBJ2-3; the D gene could be TRBD1 or TRBD2 (5 bases each). The origin of this receptor is a female donor with lung adenocarcinoma. The CD4 and CD8 labels of this study may be unreliable. CDR3 residues: CARGEGAGDQETQYF. In nucleotides, the CDR3 is TGTGCCAGGGGTGAAGGGGCGGGTGACCAAGAGACGCAGTATTTC.